These 25 T cell receptor beta chains share one sample of origin, sequenced in a study of T cell repertoires in cytomegalovirus infection (dated by TCRdb to the late 2010s). Sequencing took place on an Illumina HiSeq 1500. TCRdb's own reprocessing of the public reads used fastp at Q25 and MiXCR and kept productive beta chains. Entries are consolidated by CDR3 protein sequence, retaining the most common genes and DNA. The sample table shows 640,000 or so distinct CDR3 sequences, and around a third are seen once. 15% to 20% of the sample lies in the top ten. Interpreted using the paper, the treatment or condition label stands for: in vitro stimulation with specific CMV peptide epitopes to enrich CMV-specific T cells. The antigens for these receptors are not known. The specimen comprised cultured PBMCs, sampled from culture after CMV antigen stimulation. These receptors were taken from a human donor in good health (CMV status not recorded). Some clones in this sample may be carry-over from other donors' samples.

The chain employs TRBV6-5 and TRBJ1-1, with D maybe TRBD1 (5 bases). This CDR3 comprises 15 residues. In germline, CDR1 is MNHEY, CDR2 SVGAGI. V was pared by 0 bases and J by 6 bases, with 14 bases between. CDR3 sequence: CASSYSVLGDPEAFF. DNA for the CDR3: TGTGCCAGCAGTTACTCGGTGCTTGGGGACCCTGAAGCTTTCTTT.

V gene TRBV7-2 combines with J gene TRBJ2-7; 9 nucleotides agree with TRBD1. The CDR3 has 15 amino acids. With V trimmed by 3 bases and J by 6 bases, 9 bases remained unmatched. The germline V gene has CDR1 SGHTA and CDR2 FQGNSA. For the CDR3, the DNA is TGTGCCAGCAGCTTCGACCCCGGGACAGGGTCCGAGCAGTACTTC. As protein: CASSFDPGTGSEQYF. The entire variable domain, with the rest obtained from reference TRBV7-2 and TRBJ2-7, is as follows: GAGVSQSPSNKVTEKGKDVELRCDPISGHTALYWYRQSLGQGLEFLIYFQGNSAPDKSGLPSDRFSAERTGGSVSTLTIQRTQQEDSAVYLCASSFDPGTGSEQYFGPGTRLTVT.

This clonotype has just a few counts. The V call is TRBV6-4, the J call TRBJ2-3, with D possibly matching TRBD1 (5 bases). The CDR3 has 11 residues. Trimming shortened V by 2 bases and J by 8 bases, and 5 bases separated the two germline ends. Germline V lookup: CDR1 MRHNA, CDR2 SNTAGT. DNA for the CDR3: TGTGCCAGCAGTGACAGGGGTACGCAGTATTTT. Residues: CASSDRGTQYF.

This clonotype has only a few counts. V gene TRBV6-2 or TRBV6-3 combines with J gene TRBJ1-5; D not certain. Trimming removed 1 base from V and 5 bases from J, with 9 bases in between. The CDR3 contains 14 residues. Germline-derived CDR1 and CDR2 are MNHEY and SVGEGT. The CDR3 region is CASSYLSGYQPQHF. The CDR3, as DNA: TGTGCCAGCAGTTACTTATCGGGGTATCAGCCCCAGCATTTT.

This clonotype showed up just a few times. V usage is TRBV6-6 and J usage is TRBJ1-1; 7 nucleotides match TRBD1. The CDR3 spans 14 residues. Germline values: CDR1 MNHNY, CDR2 SVGAGI (reference sequence). The trim removed 7 bases at V and 5 bases at J, leaving 10 bases unmatched. The CDR3 sequence: CASKLTGWSTEAFF. As DNA, the CDR3 is TGTGCCAGCAAGCTGACAGGGTGGAGTACTGAAGCTTTCTTT.

The chain employs TRBV6-5 and TRBJ2-3; 9 nucleotides match TRBD1. CDR3 length: 15 residues. Germline CDR1 MNHEY, CDR2 SVGAGI. V lost 5 bases, J lost 4 bases, and 7 bases stayed unmatched. CDR3 nucleotide sequence: TGTGCCAGCAGTCCCCGGGACAGGGCCTCAGATACGCAGTATTTT. As protein: CASSPRDRASDTQYF.

This clonotype was detected only a few times. The chain recombines TRBV7-9 with TRBJ2-1, with TRBD2 identical over 14 bases. J was trimmed by 6 bases and V by 4 bases; bases with no gene match: 2. The CDR3 length is 15 residues. Germline V gene sequence: CDR1 SEHNR, CDR2 FQNEAQ (reference sequence). The CDR3 DNA reads TGTGCCAGCAGCTCGACTAGCGGGAGGGGCAATGAGCAGTTCTTC. It codes for CASSSTSGRGNEQFF.

The genes are TRBV11-3 and TRBJ2-1, with D possibly being TRBD1 (5 bases). This CDR3 comprises 14 residues. Germline values: CDR1 SGHNT, CDR2 YENEEA. Trimming removed 3 bases at V and 5 bases at J, with 11 bases between. CDR3: CASSLRPGNNEQFF. The DNA of the CDR3 is TGTGCCAGCAGCTTGAGACCAGGGAACAATGAGCAGTTCTTC.

V is TRBV5-5 and J is TRBJ2-3; D is unresolved. Deletions cut 1 base from V and 2 bases from J, with 11 bases between. The CDR3 spans 15 residues. Germline loops: CDR1 SGHKS, CDR2 YYEKEE (reference sequence). CDR3 protein: CASSLRLSTTDTQYF. The CDR3 DNA reads as TGTGCCAGCAGCTTGAGGCTATCTACCACAGATACGCAGTATTTT.

The V gene is TRBV6-5, the J gene TRBJ2-7; 12 nucleotides match TRBD2. V lost 7 bases to trimming and J lost 0 bases; unmatched junction nucleotides: 4. Germline lookup yields CDR1 MNHEY and CDR2 SVGAGI. This CDR3 is built from 15 residues. CDR3 residues: CASNILAGGSYEQYF. DNA for the CDR3: TGTGCCAGCAACATACTAGCGGGAGGCTCCTACGAGCAGTACTTC.

The rearrangement uses TRBV11-2 and TRBJ1-2; D gene ambiguous. V gave up 2 bases and J gave up 7 bases, with 8 bases separating them. CDR1 is SGHAT, CDR2 FQNNGV, per germline. The CDR3 covers 12 residues. This chain's CDR3 is CASSLNLVGYTF. The CDR3 DNA sequence: TGTGCCAGCAGCTTAAATCTTGTTGGCTACACCTTC.

The chain combines TRBV19 with TRBJ2-7, with 7 bases lining up with TRBD2. There are 17 residues in the CDR3. Germline-derived CDR1 and CDR2 are LNHDA and SQIVND (reference sequence). V lost 5 bases, J lost 3 bases, and 16 bases stayed unmatched. CDR3 coding DNA: TGTGCCAGTAGTTCCCCCATAGCTAGCGGAGCCTACTACGAGCAGTACTTC. This sequence encodes CASSSPIASGAYYEQYF.

This clonotype showed up just a few times. The rearrangement uses TRBV12-3 or TRBV12-4 and TRBJ2-3; TRBD2 matches at 14 bases. CDR3 length: 19 amino acids. J lost 0 bases, V lost 8 bases, and 13 bases had no gene match. CDR3 DNA sequence: TGTGCCAGCTTAGCGGGGACTAGCGGGGGATCTACTAGCACAGATACGCAGTATTTT. As protein: CASLAGTSGGSTSTDTQYF.

The genes are TRBV19 and TRBJ2-5; unclear D gene. CDR1 is LNHDA, CDR2 SQIVND, per germline (reference sequence). There are 13 residues in the CDR3. V lost 5 bases to trimming and J lost 2 bases, with 9 bases between them. Written as DNA, the CDR3 is TGTGCCAGTAGTGAGTTTACGCAAGAGACCCAGTACTTC. Translated, it gives CASSEFTQETQYF.

V is TRBV20-1 and J is TRBJ2-5, with unresolved D. Per germline, CDR1 DFQATT and CDR2 SNEGSKA (reference sequence). This CDR3 is built from 15 residues. Trimming shortened V by 2 bases and J by 3 bases, and 16 bases separated the two germline ends. CDR3 coding DNA: TGCAGTGCTAGATCCTCCTCCGGGCTAAAAGAGACCCAGTACTTC. Its translation: CSARSSSGLKETQYF.

On this clonotype itself: A read error may account for a junction end that differs from germline. Here the CDR3 DNA reads TGTGCCAGTAGGATCTCATACGGACAGGGCCCCTACGAGCAGTACTTT. It encodes CASRISYGQGPYEQYF. The chain combines TRBV19 with TRBJ2-7; 8 nucleotides line up with TRBD1. The germline CDR1 and CDR2 sequences are LNHDA and SQIVND (reference sequence). The CDR3 extends over 16 amino acids.

V usage is TRBV19 and J usage is TRBJ1-1; D not certain. V lost 3 bases, J lost 6 bases, and 8 bases lay in between. CDR1 and CDR2 from the germline V gene are LNHDA and SQIVND (reference sequence). The CDR3 extends over 12 amino acids. This CDR3 is CASSIPDPEAFF. In DNA form, the CDR3 reads TGTGCCAGTAGTATCCCAGATCCTGAAGCTTTCTTT.

V and J are TRBV5-4 and TRBJ2-4; weak D call: TRBD2 (5 bases). Trimming removed 2 bases from V and 4 bases from J, with 7 bases in between. There are 13 residues in the CDR3. The V gene's germline CDR1 is SGHNT and CDR2 YYREEE (reference sequence). The CDR3 protein is CASSFRGKNIQYF. CDR3 DNA: TGTGCCAGCAGCTTCCGGGGTAAAAACATTCAGTACTTC.

In its sample, this clonotype was seen once. The chain links TRBV5-1 to TRBJ1-4; 10 nucleotides align to TRBD1. The CDR3 runs to 15 residues. Germline CDR1 is SGHRS and CDR2 is YFSETQ. V gave up 3 bases and J gave up 8 bases; unmatched junction bases: 7. The CDR3 is CASSSPGTGDEKLFF. CDR3 coding DNA: TGCGCCAGCAGCTCCCCGGGGACAGGGGACGAAAAACTGTTTTTT.

The V gene is TRBV6-5, the J gene TRBJ2-1; D gene ambiguous. Germline V CDR1 and CDR2: MNHEY, SVGAGI. V lost 3 bases to trimming and J lost 8 bases, with 5 bases between them. The CDR3 length is 11 residues. The CDR3 region is CASSYEDEQFF. The CDR3 nucleotides are TGTGCCAGCAGTTATGAAGATGAGCAGTTCTTC.

This clonotype showed up many times. The V call is TRBV7-2, the J call TRBJ2-7; 10 bases map to TRBD1. V lost 3 bases, J lost 3 bases, and 2 bases stayed unmatched. Germline V gene lookup returns CDR1 SGHTA and CDR2 FQGNSA. This CDR3 contains 14 residues. The CDR3 DNA sequence: TGTGCCAGCAGCTTTGGGACAGGGGACTACGAGCAGTACTTC. Protein: CASSFGTGDYEQYF.

Only a few counts were recorded for this clonotype. The chain uses TRBV29-1 and TRBJ2-1, with a weak D call TRBD2 (6 bases). Trimming left V 6 bases short and J 6 bases short, with 15 bases between. CDR1 is SQVTM and CDR2 is ANQGSEA in the germline V gene. The CDR3 loop spans 13 amino acids. CDR3 nucleotide sequence: TGCAGCGTCAGTAGGTCTAGCGTCAATGAGCAGTTCTTC. It translates to CSVSRSSVNEQFF.

Concerning this clonotype itself: The junction departs from the called germline gene at one end, perhaps through a read error. The gene calls are TRBV7-6 and TRBJ2-1; TRBD2 agrees at 14 bases. Germline values: CDR1 SGHVS, CDR2 FNYEAQ. The CDR3 totals 17 residues. The DNA of the CDR3 is TGTGCCAGCAGCGCCGTGACTAGCGGGAGGGGCTACAATGAGCAGGTCTTC. It is translated as CASSAVTSGRGYNEQVF.

Many counts were recorded for this clonotype. J is TRBJ2-1 and V is TRBV7-2, with 8 bases that match TRBD2. The CDR3 loop spans 16 amino acids. CDR1 is SGHTA, CDR2 FQGNSA, per germline. Losses at the gene ends were 5 bases for V and 0 bases for J; bases not matched to a gene: 6. The CDR3 here is CASSRAGASSYNEQFF. The CDR3, as DNA: TGTGCCAGCAGCCGAGCGGGGGCGAGCTCCTACAATGAGCAGTTCTTC.

V is TRBV6-6 and J is TRBJ1-5; D is unclear. Trimming took off 2 bases at V and 5 bases at J, with 16 bases between the two ends. The germline gives CDR1 MNHNY, CDR2 SVGAGI (reference sequence). The CDR3 is 16 amino acids. Here the CDR3 DNA reads TGTGCCAGCAGTTACCCGGTGTCAGCGCCTTATCAGCCCCAGCATTTT. This sequence encodes CASSYPVSAPYQPQHF.